This T cell receptor (beta chain) was observed in a study of neurological immune-mediated disorders. This clonotype came up many times. Its target is not known. The authors made cDNA by 5'RACE with 10-nucleotide random UMIs. TCRdb itself ran the 5' RACE reads through MiXCR, one entry per CDR3 protein. The table shows under 60,000 distinct CDR3 sequences, with around 3.1% occurring only once. The CDR3 length is 13 residues. Losses at the gene ends were 6 bases for V and 3 bases for J; bases not matched to a gene: 8. CDR1 is DFQATT and CDR2 is SNEGSKA in the germline V gene (reference sequence). Study results and caveats: The study found the most TCR clonal expansion in HTLV-1-associated myelopathy and the least in multiple sclerosis, below healthy controls. The multiple sclerosis repertoire cluster was not associated with any clinical or MRI feature, with the authors stating that larger cohorts are needed.

The source material was PBMCs. The chain joins TRBV20-1 to TRBJ2-7; TRBD1 agrees at 7 bases. The receptor's source is a man aged 40-55 years with multiple sclerosis. The CDR3 nucleotides read TGCAGTGCGGAAGGGGGCTACCTCTACGAGCAGTACTTC. Protein sequence: CSAEGGYLYEQYF.